This T cell receptor (beta chain) was captured by sequencing in a study of CD8 T cells in ankylosing spondylitis. Germline loops: CDR1 SGHRS, CDR2 YFSETQ. Trimming removed 0 bases at V and 11 bases at J, with 14 bases between. The CDR3 covers 14 residues. MiXCR, applied by TCRdb to the 5' RACE reads, yields one record per CDR3 protein. The top ten clones hold 14% to 15% of a sample with more than 300,000 distinct CDR3 sequences, 7% to 9% of them seen once. Findings and limits, study-wide: A motif in TCR beta, a set of eight highly homologous variants, appeared characteristic of ankylosing spondylitis blood. Within peripheral blood, clones linked to disease were CD8+ and relatively rare.

This clonotype was seen a few times. The target antigen is unknown. This sequence was found in a male donor with ankylosing spondylitis. Sequencing used blood, either unsorted or a sorted T cell fraction (not recorded which). The chain employs TRBV5-1 and TRBJ1-4, with D possibly being TRBD1 (6 bases). CDR3 region: CASSLEQGREKLFF. In nucleotides, the CDR3 is TGCGCCAGCAGCTTGGAGCAGGGGCGAGAGAAACTGTTTTTT.